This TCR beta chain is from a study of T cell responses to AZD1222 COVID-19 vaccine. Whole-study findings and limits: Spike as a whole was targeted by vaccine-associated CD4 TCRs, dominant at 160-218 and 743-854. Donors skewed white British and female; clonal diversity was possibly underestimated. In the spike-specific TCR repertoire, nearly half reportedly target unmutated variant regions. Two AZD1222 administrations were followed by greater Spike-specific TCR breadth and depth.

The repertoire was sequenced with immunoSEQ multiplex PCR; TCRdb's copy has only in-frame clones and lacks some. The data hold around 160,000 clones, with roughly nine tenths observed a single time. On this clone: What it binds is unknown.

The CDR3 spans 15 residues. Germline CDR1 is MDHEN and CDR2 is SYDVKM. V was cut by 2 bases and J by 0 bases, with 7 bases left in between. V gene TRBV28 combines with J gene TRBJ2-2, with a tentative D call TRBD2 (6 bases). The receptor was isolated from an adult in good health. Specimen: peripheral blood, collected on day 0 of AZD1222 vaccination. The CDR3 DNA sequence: TGTGCCAGCAGTTTACTAGCGACGAACACCGGGGAGCTGTTTTTT. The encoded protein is CASSLLATNTGELFF.